The present entry profiles one T cell receptor beta chain with its context. Its antigen is still unknown. The data belong to a study of post-analysis software for immune sequencing data. Study summary: Recorded disease courses covered relapsing-remitting, secondary progressive and progressive-relapsing multiple sclerosis. Some patients had no subtype annotation. Study outcomes and limitations: Among a handful of TRBV segments more frequent in patients than controls were TRBV5-6, TRBV5-1 and TRBV20-1.

V was pared by 6 bases and J by 7 bases, with 7 bases of the junction left unmatched. CDR1 is ENHRY and CDR2 is SYGVKD in the germline V gene. The CDR3 contains 13 residues. Each TCR beta cDNA library carried unique molecular identifiers. Each sample of roughly 0.95 to 10 million input T cells yielded 500,000 or so cDNA molecules, so each molecule approximated one T cell. TCRdb recomputed calls from the PCR reads with MiXCR, one row per CDR3 protein. This sample yields 820,000 or so distinct CDR3 sequences, of which under 70% are seen a single time; over 4% belongs to the top ten. The sample consisted of blood. The receptor's source is a girl between 10 and 17 years old with multiple sclerosis. The chain carries TRBV10-3 and TRBJ1-2; 8 bases agree with TRBD1. CDR3 protein: CAIRTGADLGYTF. The CDR3 region has the DNA TGTGCCATCAGGACAGGGGCCGATCTTGGCTACACCTTC.